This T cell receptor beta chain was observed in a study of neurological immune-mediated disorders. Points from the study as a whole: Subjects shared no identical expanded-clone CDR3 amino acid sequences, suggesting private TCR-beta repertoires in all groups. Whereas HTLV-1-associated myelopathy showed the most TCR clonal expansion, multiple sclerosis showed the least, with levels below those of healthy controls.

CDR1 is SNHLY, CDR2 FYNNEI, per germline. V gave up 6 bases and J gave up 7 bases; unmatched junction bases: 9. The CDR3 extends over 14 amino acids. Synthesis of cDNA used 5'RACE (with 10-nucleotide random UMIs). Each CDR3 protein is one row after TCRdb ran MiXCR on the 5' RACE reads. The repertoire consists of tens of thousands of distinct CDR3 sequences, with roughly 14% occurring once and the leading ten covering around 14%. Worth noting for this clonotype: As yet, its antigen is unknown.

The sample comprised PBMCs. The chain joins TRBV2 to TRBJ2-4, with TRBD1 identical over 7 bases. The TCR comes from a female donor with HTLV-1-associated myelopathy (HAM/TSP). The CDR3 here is CASSGDRAGNIQYF. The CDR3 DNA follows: TGTGCCAGCAGCGGAGACAGGGCGGGCAACATTCAGTACTTC.